The sequence of this T cell receptor beta chain was determined in a study of shared clonotypes between healthy human individuals. Study background: Per donor, CD8 memory used one plate, CD8 naive used two, CD4 memory used three and CD4 naive used three.

Study-level findings and limits: Sharing of clonotypes among donors was expected to vary with sequencing depth.

CD4+ cells yielded CD45RA+ naive and CD45RA-negative memory subsets. As regards this clone: Its matching antigen is unknown.

With 6 bases clipped from V and 3 bases from J, the junction kept 4 bases outside the gene matches. CDR1 and CDR2 (germline): SGHVS, FQNEAQ. There are 14 residues in the CDR3. The table came from immunoSEQ multiplex PCR; TCRdb's copy has only in-frame clones and leaves some out. Of under 600,000 clones listed, approximately 94% were seen once; the top ten hold about 0.059%. Source material: naive CD4+ T cells sorted from blood. Subset described: CD45RA+ positively selected. This sequence was found in a woman under 40 in good health. The rearrangement uses TRBV7-8 and TRBJ2-5; the match to TRBD1 covers 10 bases. The CDR3 nucleotides read TGTGCCAGCAGAGCGACAGGGGGCGAAGAGACCCAGTACTTC. Translated, it gives CASRATGGEETQYF.